This is a list of T cell receptor beta chains from one sample in a study of blood T cells in healthy people across ages. TCRdb reprocessed the 5' RACE reads via MiXCR and lists one record per CDR3 protein. This table holds around 1.5 million distinct CDR3 sequences, roughly 64% found once. Source material: blood. These receptors came from a young man in good health. Each CDR3 is given with its conserved first and last residue. D genes are given only for firm matches. Clone size is shown for a subset of rows, as once, few, many or a class of expanded clone.

D,size,V,J,DNA,CDR3
-,-,TRBV29-1,TRBJ2-7,TGCAGCGTAGATCAGGGAGGCGGCGAGCAGTACTTC,CSVDQGGGEQYF
-,-,TRBV27,TRBJ2-7,TGTGCCAGCAGGGGAGAACTCTACGAGCAGTACTTC,CASRGELYEQYF
TRBD2,-,TRBV12-3/TRBV12-4,TRBJ2-3,TGTGCCAGCAGTTTAGAGTCTTTGTTTAGCGGGAGGGCCGAGACAGATACGCAGTATTTT,CASSLESLFSGRAETDTQYF
TRBD2,-,TRBV30,TRBJ2-7,TGTGCCTGGAGTGTCGGGACTAGTCGGTCCTACGAGCAGTACTTC,CAWSVGTSRSYEQYF
-,once,TRBV12-3/TRBV12-4,TRBJ1-2,TGTGCCAGCAGTTTTGGGACACCGACCTATGGCTACACCTTC,CASSFGTPTYGYTF
-,-,TRBV27,TRBJ2-7,TGTGCCAGCAGTTTAGGGTTTCACTACGAGCAGTACTTC,CASSLGFHYEQYF
-,-,TRBV10-3,TRBJ1-5,TGTGCCATCAGTGAGGGACGGGTGAATCAGCCCCAGCATTTT,CAISEGRVNQPQHF
-,-,TRBV5-5,TRBJ2-2,TGTGCCAGCAGCTTGGATCTGGGGCGTAACACCGGGGAGCTGTTTTTT,CASSLDLGRNTGELFF
-,-,TRBV7-4,TRBJ2-5,TGTGCCAGCAGCTTAAGAAGACAATCGGAAGAGACCCAGTACTTC,CASSLRRQSEETQYF
-,-,TRBV27,TRBJ1-2,TGTGCCAGCAGGACAGCCGATGGCTACACCTTC,CASRTADGYTF
-,-,TRBV27,TRBJ2-5,TGTGCCACACTAACCTCGGATGAGCAGTACTTC,CATLTSDEQYF
-,-,TRBV4-1,TRBJ1-2,TGCGCCAGCAGCCAAGATCACGGCAACTATGGCTACACCTTC,CASSQDHGNYGYTF
-,-,TRBV21-1,TRBJ2-1,TGTGCCAGCAGCAGGGGGCTGACAGGGGGGTATCACAATGAGCAGTTCTTC,CASSRGLTGGYHNEQFF
-,-,TRBV28,TRBJ1-2,TGTGCCAGCAGGTTGGAGGAGTTAAGCTATGGCTACACCTTC,CASRLEELSYGYTF
TRBD1,once,TRBV4-3,TRBJ1-1,TGCGCCAGCAGCCAAGATTATTTAGGGGGCAGTATGAACACTGAAGCTTTCTTT,CASSQDYLGGSMNTEAFF
TRBD2,-,TRBV5-1,TRBJ2-1,TGCGCCAGCAGCTTTGGGTCGGGAGGCGGTGAGCAGTTCTTC,CASSFGSGGGEQFF
-,-,TRBV7-9,TRBJ2-1,TGTGCCAGCAGCTTAGATAACTCCTCCCCCTACAATGAGCAGTTCTTC,CASSLDNSSPYNEQFF
-,-,TRBV13,TRBJ2-2,TGTGCCAGCAGCACCCGACAGGTTACCACCGGGGAGCTGTTTTTT,CASSTRQVTTGELFF
-,-,TRBV6-2/TRBV6-3,TRBJ2-1,TGTGCCAGCAGGGGATTTGAGCAGTTCTTC,CASRGFEQFF
-,-,TRBV6-2/TRBV6-3,TRBJ2-5,TGTGCCAGCAGTTACTCGAATTTCTGGAGGGGAGAGACCCAGTACTTC,CASSYSNFWRGETQYF
TRBD1,-,TRBV20-1,TRBJ1-4,TGCAGTGCTAGGTACGACTCACAGGGGAATGAAAAACTGTTTTTT,CSARYDSQGNEKLFF